Sequencing of this T cell receptor (beta chain) was carried out in a study of blood T cell repertoires in COVID-19 (dated by TCRdb to between 2020 and 2021). Regarding the study in general: The collaborator samples originated in the United States, Italy and Spain and spanned the acute and convalescent phases of COVID-19. The material from the prospective study consisted of cDNA or gDNA derived from T cells, B-cell-depleted T cells, or PBMCs. Subjects who had been exposed to COVID-19, were actively infected with it, or had recovered from it provided the deeply sampled blood TCRbeta repertoires that made up the dataset. The repertoires were released in a freely available public database intended as a resource for research on the immune response to SARS-CoV-2. The samples were drawn from two sources: the first 160 participants of the ongoing ImmuneRACE study, and 1,000 to 1,500 subjects contributed by 6 global collaborators. A de-identified subject ID, COVID-19 status, age in years and sex were almost always included in the sample metadata. Where available, HLA class I and class II types were obtained from metadata supplied by the sample provider rather than from assay-based typing.

The collaborating institutions used their own protocols to collect whole blood in K2EDTA tubes. For TCRbeta analysis, collaborator samples were shipped as frozen whole blood, as isolated PBMCs, or as DNA extracted from either sample type. TCRbeta CDR3 regions were amplified from genomic DNA using the immunoSEQ Assay, a bias-controlled multiplex PCR. Per the source publication's procedure: The number of nucleated cells in each sample was estimated from the amplification of reference gene primers within the assay. Sequence reads were collapsed and filtered to measure the absolute abundance of every unique TCRbeta CDR3 rearrangement. For each sample, productive Simpson clonality was calculated as the square root of Simpson's diversity index over productive rearrangements. TCRdb re-hosts the immuneACCESS table, in-frame sequences only. Its copies lack some clones; in the studies checked, an unresolved V gene accounts for under half of them, and the cause for the rest is not known. V and J calls and clone size are as listed in that table; D and trimming were resolved from the DNA. For this sample there are roughly 97,000 clones; about 80% appear just once. The ten biggest clones cover approximately 3.3% of the sample.

Trimming removed 8 bases from V and 2 bases from J; the gene matches leave 5 bases unexplained. CDR1 and CDR2 were assigned from the germline V gene as MNHEY and SVGAGI. The CDR3 has 13 amino acids, counting the end cysteine and phenylalanine. Only CDR3 DNA is held: 39 bases, read in frame from base 1. As regards this clone: Its binding antigen is unknown. No base quality information exists; no much larger clone differs at one position.

The full study reports these points: The quantity of clinical and demographic metadata differed by source and by participant and was supplied without curation.

Rearrangement joined TRBV6-5 to TRBJ1-1; 7 bases in between match TRBD1. The clonotype comes from a woman older than 75 with active or convalescent COVID-19. The specimen sequenced was peripheral blood. The DNA reads TGTGCCAGCGTGGGGACAGAAAACACTGAAGCTTTCTTT. Its translation is CASVGTENTEAFF.